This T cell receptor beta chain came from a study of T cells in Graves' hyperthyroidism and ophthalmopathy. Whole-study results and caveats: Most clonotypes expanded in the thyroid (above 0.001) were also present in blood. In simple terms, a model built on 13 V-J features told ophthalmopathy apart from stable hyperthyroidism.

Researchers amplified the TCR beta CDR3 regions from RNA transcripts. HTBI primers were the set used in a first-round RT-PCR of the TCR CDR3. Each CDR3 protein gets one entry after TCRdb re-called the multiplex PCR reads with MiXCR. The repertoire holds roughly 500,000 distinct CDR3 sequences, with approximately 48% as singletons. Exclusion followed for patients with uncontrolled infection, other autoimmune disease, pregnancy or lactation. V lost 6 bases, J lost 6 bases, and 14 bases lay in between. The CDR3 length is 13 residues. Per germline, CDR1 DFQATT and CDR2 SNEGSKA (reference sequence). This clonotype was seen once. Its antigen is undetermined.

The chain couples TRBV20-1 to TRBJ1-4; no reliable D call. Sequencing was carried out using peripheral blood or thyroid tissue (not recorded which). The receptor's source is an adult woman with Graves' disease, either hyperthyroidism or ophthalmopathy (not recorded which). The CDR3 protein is CSATRTDHEKLFF. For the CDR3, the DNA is TGCAGTGCAACCCGGACGGACCATGAAAAACTGTTTTTT.